The clone carrying this T cell receptor (beta chain) was seen ten or more times. Its cognate antigen is unknown. Germline V CDR1 and CDR2: LNHNV, YYDKDF (reference sequence). CDR3 size: 15 residues. The V segment lost 4 bases and the J segment 3 bases; nucleotides outside the gene matches: 6. Library preparation (for TCRbeta) was performed with unique molecular identifiers. TCRdb processed the PCR reads anew with MiXCR; each CDR3 protein has one entry. Among around 200,000 distinct CDR3 sequences listed, approximately 10% were seen once. This record belongs to a study of T-cell reconstitution after alpha-beta-depleted transplantation in children. Regarding the study as a whole: Once a year had passed after transplant, T-cell counts and diversity came mostly from newly produced T cells. About two months after transplant, alpha-beta T cells reportedly came from several hundred expanded graft clones. Surviving recipient T cells and thymic progenitors accounted for the high day-60 TCRbeta diversity observed in some patients.

This specimen was PBMCs, taken before TCRalphabeta/CD19-depleted stem cell transplant. The chain employs TRBV15 and TRBJ2-1; the match to TRBD2 covers 7 bases. The source of this sequence is a child less than two years old with acute myeloid leukemia, due to receive a stem cell transplant. The CDR3: CATSTFQRGYNEQFF. The CDR3 DNA is TGTGCCACCAGCACATTTCAGCGGGGCTACAATGAGCAGTTCTTC.